The 6 T cell receptor beta chains below were found in one sample sequenced in a study of human T cells and chemical hapten exposure (dated by TCRdb to the early 2020s). The time point label, as the study defines it: patch test 3, about 24 weeks after DPC sensitization. The treatment or condition label of this sample denotes: therapeutic diphenylcyclopropenone sensitization with weekly scalp DPC. The method behind the library was RACE. These reads were obtained on a NextSeq 500. Clones were called with MiXCR by TCRdb after fastp trimmed the public reads at Q25, and only in-frame beta chains were retained. Every distinct CDR3 protein forms one entry, paired with its most common genes and DNA. The sample table shows 99,000 or so distinct CDR3 sequences, and 30% to 35% are seen once. The ten largest clones take up roughly 3% of the sample. Sequences were derived from whole blood, sampled in connection with sensitization to the hapten diphenylcyclopropenone (DPC). These receptor sequences come from a man aged 40-49 years with alopecia areata. Some clones in this sample may be carry-over from other donors' samples.

The V and J genes are TRBV11-2 and TRBJ2-1; 9 bases align to TRBD2. This CDR3 is built from 15 residues. Per the germline V gene, CDR1 is SGHAT and CDR2 is FQNNGV. Germline trimming cut 4 bases from V and 7 bases from J; bases unmatched to any gene: 8. The CDR3 loop is CASSSRLAGENEQFF. The CDR3, as DNA: TGTGCCAGCAGCTCAAGGTTAGCGGGAGAGAATGAGCAGTTCTTC.

In its sample, this clonotype was seen a few times. This chain links TRBV7-3 with TRBJ1-1; 7 bases match TRBD1. Germline assignment: CDR1 SGHTA and CDR2 FQGTGA. CDR3 size: 16 residues. Trimming took 2 bases from V and 0 from J; bases not matched to a gene: 6. The CDR3 here is CASSLGPTGLNTEAFF. CDR3 coding DNA: TGTGCCAGCAGCTTAGGGCCGACAGGGTTGAACACTGAAGCTTTCTTT. The full variable domain, with the rest looked up from reference TRBV7-3 and TRBJ1-1, is GAGVSQTPSNKVTEKGKYVELRCDPISGHTALYWYRQSLGQGPEFLIYFQGTGAADDSGLPNDRFFAVRPEGSVSTLKIQRTERGDSAVYLCASSLGPTGLNTEAFFGQGTRLTVV.

This clonotype was counted a few times. The chain is built from TRBV24-1 and TRBJ2-1; tentatively, D is TRBD1 (5 bases). Trimming shortened V by 3 bases and J by 2 bases, and 13 bases separated the two germline ends. Germline V CDR1 and CDR2: KGHDR, SFDVKD. The CDR3 is 16 amino acids. This chain's CDR3 is CATSDRKGRAYNEQFF. For the CDR3, the DNA is TGTGCCACCAGTGATAGGAAGGGCAGGGCCTACAATGAGCAGTTCTTC.

This sequence joins TRBV2 and TRBJ2-7; possible D gene TRBD2, 5 bases. The germline V gene has CDR1 SNHLY and CDR2 FYNNEI. Trimming took 6 bases from V and 1 from J, leaving 10 bases between them. The CDR3 covers 13 residues. CDR3 region: CASRLTTSYEQYV. In DNA form, the CDR3 reads TGTGCCAGCAGGCTGACTACTTCCTACGAGCAGTACGTC.

The chain recombines TRBV6-2 or TRBV6-3 with TRBJ2-3; TRBD2 agrees at 7 bases. Germline CDR1 reads MNHEY; CDR2 reads SVGEGT. Trimming removed 7 bases from V and 1 base from J; junction bases left unmatched: 8. This CDR3 has 15 residues. The CDR3 here is CASTVAGSGTDTQYF. Written as DNA, the CDR3 is TGTGCCAGCACCGTAGCGGGTTCCGGCACAGATACGCAGTATTTT.

This clonotype was detected ten times or more. The chain couples TRBV6-5 to TRBJ2-5; no clear D. CDR3 length equals 14 residues. V lost 1 base, J lost 2 bases, and 8 bases lay in between. CDR1 MNHEY and CDR2 SVGAGI come from the germline V gene. CDR3 in amino acids: CASSYWGKQETQYF. The CDR3 DNA follows: TGTGCCAGCAGTTACTGGGGTAAACAAGAGACCCAGTACTTC.